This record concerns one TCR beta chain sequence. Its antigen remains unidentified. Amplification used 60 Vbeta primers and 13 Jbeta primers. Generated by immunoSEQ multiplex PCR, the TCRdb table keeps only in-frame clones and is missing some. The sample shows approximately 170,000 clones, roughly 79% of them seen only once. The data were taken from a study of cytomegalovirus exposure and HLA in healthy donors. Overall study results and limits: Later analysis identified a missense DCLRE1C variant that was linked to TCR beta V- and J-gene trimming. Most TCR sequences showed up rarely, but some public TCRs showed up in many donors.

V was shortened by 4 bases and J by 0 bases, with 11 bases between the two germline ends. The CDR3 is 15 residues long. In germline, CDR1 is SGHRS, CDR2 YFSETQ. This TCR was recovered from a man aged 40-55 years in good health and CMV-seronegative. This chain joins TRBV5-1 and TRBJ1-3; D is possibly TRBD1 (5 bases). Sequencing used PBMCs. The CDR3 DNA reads TGCGCCAGCAGCGCGGGACGGGACTCTGGAAACACCATATATTTT. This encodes CASSAGRDSGNTIYF.